The 18 T cell receptor beta chains listed next were all sequenced from one sample in a study of T cells in Graves' hyperthyroidism and ophthalmopathy. Amplified TCR beta CDR3 regions came from RNA transcripts. First-round RT-PCR with HTBI primers amplified the TCR CDR3 region. TCRdb independently ran MiXCR on the multiplex PCR reads; one entry per CDR3 protein. Among around 500,000 distinct CDR3 sequences listed, about 16% were seen once. The sample taken for sequencing was blood. Receptors were obtained from a woman younger than 45 with Graves' ophthalmopathy.

V and J are TRBV28 and TRBJ2-7; 9 bases map to TRBD2. The CDR3 totals 14 residues. The V and J ends lost 2 bases and 6 bases, in that order; junction bases with no gene match: 5. The germline V gene has CDR1 MDHEN and CDR2 SYDVKM. DNA of the CDR3: TGTGCCAGCAGTTTACTAGCGGGAAGGGGCGAGCAGTACTTC. It translates to CASSLLAGRGEQYF.

This clonotype was seen repeatedly, ten times or more. The CDR3 loop reads CASSPYLGKGTDTQYF. DNA of the CDR3: TGTGCCAGCAGCCCGTACCTTGGGAAGGGGACAGATACGCAGTATTTT. The rearrangement links TRBV28 to TRBJ2-3, with D perhaps TRBD1 (5 bases). Germline V gene sequence: CDR1 MDHEN, CDR2 SYDVKM. V lost 6 bases and J 3 bases, leaving 19 bases between the germline ends. The CDR3 contains 16 residues.

V gene TRBV9 combines with J gene TRBJ2-1, with 7 bases matching TRBD2. The V segment lost 3 bases and the J segment 2 bases; nucleotides outside the gene matches: 5. The CDR3 spans 15 residues. Germline V gives CDR1 SGDLS, CDR2 YYNGEE. The CDR3 protein is CASSGKRDAYNEQFF. Here the CDR3 DNA reads TGTGCCAGCAGCGGAAAGCGGGACGCCTACAATGAGCAGTTCTTC. The whole variable domain, filled in from reference TRBV9 and TRBJ2-1, reads DSGVTQTPKHLITATGQRVTLRCSPRSGDLSVYWYQQSLDQGLQFLIQYYNGEERAKGNILERFSAQQFPDLHSELNLSSLELGDSALYFCASSGKRDAYNEQFFGPGTRLTVL.

This clonotype was counted ten times or more. This rearrangement joins TRBV7-2 to TRBJ2-7; 8 positions match TRBD2. Germline CDR1 is SGHTA and CDR2 is FQGNSA. Unmatched junction bases numbered 10, after V lost 5 bases and J lost 4 bases. The CDR3 is 15 residues long. Here the CDR3 DNA reads TGTGCCAGCAGCCCGTCAGCGGGAGAAGTGTACGAGCAGTACTTC. Its translation is CASSPSAGEVYEQYF.

This clonotype was observed at least ten times. The chain uses TRBV30 and TRBJ2-1; no clear D gene. Germline CDR1 and CDR2: GTSNPN and SVGIG (reference sequence). The CDR3 is 13 residues long. The V end was cut by 0 bases, the J end by 1 base, with 4 bases between. The CDR3 spells CAWSVLSYNEQFF. In nucleotides, the CDR3 is TGTGCCTGGAGTGTACTATCCTACAATGAGCAGTTCTTC.

There are a few counts of this clonotype. V is TRBV19 and J is TRBJ2-4; 12 positions match TRBD2. After removal of 5 bases from V and 3 bases from J, the junction contained 8 bases not matched to a gene. This CDR3 is built from 17 residues. In germline, CDR1 is LNHDA, CDR2 SQIVND (reference sequence). The chain's CDR3 is CASSWTSGTWGKNIQYF. The CDR3 DNA reads TGTGCCAGTAGTTGGACTAGCGGGACCTGGGGCAAAAACATTCAGTACTTC.

This clonotype was observed at least ten times. The chain carries TRBV2 and TRBJ2-7, with 7 bases matching TRBD1. Trimming took 7 bases from V and 3 from J; bases not matched to a gene: 9. Germline-derived CDR1 and CDR2 are SNHLY and FYNNEI. CDR3 length: 14 residues. CDR3 sequence reads: CASTPGTANYEQYF. The DNA for the CDR3 is TGTGCCAGCACACCCGGGACAGCGAACTACGAGCAGTACTTC.

This clonotype was found many times. This chain links TRBV7-9 with TRBJ1-2; no reliable D call. CDR3 length: 12 residues. V gave up 5 bases and J gave up 5 bases, with 9 bases separating them. CDR1 and CDR2 from the germline V gene are SEHNR and FQNEAQ (reference sequence). CDR3 sequence reads: CASSRQLYGYTF. CDR3 coding DNA: TGTGCCAGCAGCCGTCAGTTGTATGGCTACACCTTC.

The chain is built from TRBV5-1 and TRBJ1-4; D is undetermined. The CDR3 is 14 amino acids. Germline V CDR1 and CDR2: SGHRS, YFSETQ. Trimming left V 7 bases short and J 3 bases short, with 13 bases between. In DNA, the CDR3 is TGCGCCAGCCGCCGTGGGGAAGCTAATGAAAAACTGTTTTTT. It yields the protein CASRRGEANEKLFF.

The chain employs TRBV15 and TRBJ2-5; D is undetermined. V was pared by 0 bases and J by 3 bases, with 11 bases between. CDR3 length: 15 residues. The germline V gene encodes CDR1 LNHNV and CDR2 YYDKDF (reference sequence). CDR3 residues: CATSRDRLGKETQYF. CDR3 sequence (DNA): TGTGCCACCAGCAGAGATCGTCTTGGGAAAGAGACCCAGTACTTC. The full variable domain, its missing parts supplied by reference TRBV15 and TRBJ2-5, is DAMVIQNPRYQVTQFGKPVTLSCSQTLNHNVMYWYQQKSSQAPKLLFHYYDKDFNNEADTPDNFQSRRPNTSFCFLDIRSPGLGDTAMYLCATSRDRLGKETQYFGPGTRLLVL.

The V call is TRBV5-1, the J call TRBJ2-2; D is possibly TRBD2 (7 bases). Per germline, CDR1 SGHRS and CDR2 YFSETQ. The CDR3 is 15 residues long. V lost 4 bases to trimming and J lost 6 bases, with 16 bases between them. CDR3 DNA sequence: TGCGCCAGCAGCCCGGGGGGCGGAATTGCCGGGGAGCTGTTTTTT. Protein product: CASSPGGGIAGELFF. The full variable domain, with the rest looked up from reference TRBV5-1 and TRBJ2-2, is KAGVTQTPRYLIKTRGQQVTLSCSPISGHRSVSWYQQTPGQGLQFLFEYFSETQRNKGNFPGRFSGRQFSNSRSEMNVSTLELGDSALYLCASSPGGGIAGELFFGEGSRLTVL.

This clonotype was recorded many times. The genes are TRBV2 and TRBJ2-2, with 9 bases lining up with TRBD2. Germline V gives CDR1 SNHLY, CDR2 FYNNEI. The V gene end was trimmed by 6 bases and the J gene end by 1 base; junction bases not matched to a gene: 3. The CDR3 has 15 residues. The CDR3 protein is CASRETSGNTGELFF. CDR3 nucleotides: TGTGCCAGCAGAGAGACTAGCGGGAACACCGGGGAGCTGTTTTTT.

V usage is TRBV12-3 or TRBV12-4 and J usage is TRBJ2-2; unclear D gene. This CDR3 contains 14 residues. The V and J ends lost 6 bases and 4 bases respectively, with 12 bases between them. The CDR3 loop is CASSPRILTGELFF. CDR3 nucleotide sequence: TGTGCCAGCAGCCCCCGGATCCTCACCGGGGAGCTGTTTTTT.

This chain connects TRBV7-3 to TRBJ1-6; 8 bases line up with TRBD1. The germline V gene encodes CDR1 SGHTA and CDR2 FQGTGA. The CDR3 has 14 residues. Unmatched junction bases numbered 4, after V lost 5 bases and J lost 7 bases. The CDR3 spells CASSKDRVNSPLHF. The CDR3 coding sequence is TGTGCCAGCAGCAAGGACAGGGTGAATTCACCCCTCCACTTT.

This clonotype appeared a few times. The rearrangement links TRBV27 to TRBJ2-4, with D perhaps given as TRBD1 or TRBD2 (6 bases each). This CDR3 region has 14 residues. Deletions cut 2 bases from V and 9 bases from J, with 14 bases between. Looked up from germline, CDR1 is MNHEY and CDR2 is SMNVEV (reference sequence). The CDR3 DNA reads TGTGCCAGCAGTTTACAACAGGGACTCGGCATTCAGTACTTC. This translates into CASSLQQGLGIQYF.

The chain combines TRBV20-1 with TRBJ2-7; D not resolved. V was pared by 0 bases and J by 3 bases, with 15 bases between. This CDR3 contains 15 residues. Germline CDR1 reads DFQATT; CDR2 reads SNEGSKA (reference sequence). The DNA for the CDR3 is TGCAGTGCTAGAGATTGGGGAAAAGTGGGCTACGAGCAGTACTTC. This gives the protein CSARDWGKVGYEQYF.

This clonotype was counted between two and nine times. The chain uses TRBV19 and TRBJ1-2; TRBD1 aligns across 7 bases. J gave up 4 bases and V 5 bases, and 7 bases lay outside the gene matches. There are 14 residues in the CDR3. Looked up from germline, CDR1 is LNHDA and CDR2 is SQIVND (reference sequence). The CDR3 here is CASSRRQGGYGYTF. The CDR3 DNA reads as TGTGCCAGTAGTCGTCGACAGGGCGGCTATGGCTACACCTTC. The variable domain in full, with the rest retrieved from reference TRBV19 and TRBJ1-2, is DGGITQSPKYLFRKEGQNVTLSCEQNLNHDAMYWYRQDPGQGLRLIYYSQIVNDFQKGDIAEGYSVSREKKESFPLTVTSAQKNPTAFYLCASSRRQGGYGYTFGSGTRLTVV.

This clonotype has a count of ten or more. V is TRBV3-1 and J is TRBJ2-3; D perhaps matches TRBD2 (7 bases). The CDR3 sequence is 15 residues long. V gave up 5 bases and J gave up 1 base, with 13 bases separating them. Germline V gene lookup returns CDR1 LGHDT and CDR2 YNNKEL (reference sequence). Written as DNA, the CDR3 is TGTGCCAGCAGCGATCGGGGGGCCCGCACAGATACGCAGTATTTT. Protein product: CASSDRGARTDTQYF.